This TCR beta chain was observed in a study of blood T cells in healthy people across ages. Study conclusions and caveats: Naive T cell percentage by flow cytometry tracked strongly with beta diversity.

Notes on this clonotype: Its target is not known.

Each donor supplied 8 to 10 milliliters of peripheral blood. The extraction recovered at least 6 micrograms of total RNA per sample. V shed 0 bases and J 2 bases; nucleotides not matched to a gene: 3. CDR1 is SQVTM and CDR2 is ANQGSEA in the germline V gene. This CDR3 contains 15 residues. A second PCR of about 7 to 12 cycles used a sample-barcoded 5' primer and a J-beta primer mix. TCRdb itself ran the 5' RACE reads through MiXCR, one entry per CDR3 protein. Here the sample spans roughly 1.4 million distinct CDR3 sequences, roughly 60% being singletons. The sequence was obtained from a man aged 18 to 30 in good health. This chain uses TRBV29-1 with TRBJ2-1; 8 nucleotides align to TRBD2. The sample comprised blood. This chain's CDR3 is CSVEDIAGTYNEQFF. The CDR3 bases are TGCAGCGTTGAAGATATAGCGGGAACCTACAATGAGCAGTTCTTC.